These 10 T cell receptor beta chains share one sample of origin, sequenced in a study of neoadjuvant anti-PD-1 for oral cavity cancer. Method: immunoSEQ multiplex PCR; TCRdb's copy keeps in-frame clones and lacks some. Of fewer than 10,000 clones in the sample, around 66% are singletons; the top ten hold 3% to 4.5%. Time point noted: after neoadjuvant nivolumab, at surgical resection. Source: PBMCs, taken after nivolumab (anti-PD-1) treatment. Receptors were obtained from a person aged 35-79 years with oral cavity squamous cell carcinoma.

The chain employs TRBV28 and TRBJ2-3; 7 bases line up with TRBD1. The CDR3 is made up of 15 amino acids. The germline gives CDR1 MDHEN, CDR2 SYDVKM. With 3 bases clipped from V and 4 bases from J, the junction kept 7 bases outside the gene matches. CDR3 sequence (DNA): TGTGCCAGCAGTTTTACAAGGGGGCTGGCAGATACGCAGTATTTT. Protein product: CASSFTRGLADTQYF.

This clone was seen a handful of times. The gene calls are TRBV2 and TRBJ2-7; unclear D gene. The CDR3 is made up of 12 amino acids. Germline V gene data show CDR1 as SNHLY and CDR2 as FYNNEI. The V end lost 8 bases, the J end lost 2 bases, and 10 bases lay between the germline ends. This chain's CDR3 is CASCNRPYEQYF. As DNA, the CDR3 is TGTGCCAGCTGTAATAGACCCTACGAGCAGTACTTC.

CDR3 protein: CASSIDPPGIISGANVLTF. CDR3 DNA: TGTGCCAGTAGTATAGATCCGCCCGGGATTATCTCTGGGGCCAACGTCCTGACTTTC. V is TRBV19 and J is TRBJ2-6, with TRBD2 as a possible D gene (5 bases). The CDR3 loop spans 19 amino acids. Per the germline V gene, CDR1 is LNHDA and CDR2 is SQIVND (reference sequence). Trimming removed 0 bases at V and 0 bases at J, with 15 bases between.

There are a few counts of this clone. This rearrangement joins TRBV7-3 to TRBJ1-1; no clear D gene. V lost 2 bases, J lost 2 bases, and 15 bases lay in between. The CDR3 has 16 amino acids. Germline values: CDR1 SGHTA, CDR2 FQGTGA. CDR3 bases: TGTGCCAGCAGCTTACTCAAGGCCAACTCAAACACTGAAGCTTTCTTT. Encoded protein: CASSLLKANSNTEAFF.

The chain has TRBV2 and TRBJ1-6, with unresolved D. Trimming removed 4 bases at V and 5 bases at J, with 6 bases between. Germline lookup yields CDR1 SNHLY and CDR2 FYNNEI. This CDR3 region has 13 residues. The CDR3 is CASSGQNNSPLHF. In DNA form, the CDR3 reads TGTGCCAGCAGTGGGCAGAATAATTCACCCCTCCACTTT.

This clone appeared a few times. The J gene is TRBJ1-5, the V gene TRBV5-8; the D is unclear. CDR1 is SGHTS and CDR2 is YDEGEE in the germline V gene. The CDR3 length is 16 residues. V lost 2 bases, J lost 0 bases, and 12 bases lay in between. CDR3 residues: CASSFEGLYSNQPQHF. Written as DNA, the CDR3 is TGTGCCAGCAGCTTTGAAGGACTGTATAGCAATCAGCCCCAGCATTTT.

This clone is medium-sized within its sample. In nucleotides, the CDR3 is TGTGCCAGCAGCTCCCCGGGGGGGCACGAGCAGTACTTC. Its translation is CASSSPGGHEQYF. The chain employs TRBV7-9 and TRBJ2-7; the match to TRBD2 covers 8 bases. Germline V gene lookup returns CDR1 SEHNR and CDR2 FQNEAQ (reference sequence). This CDR3 is 13 amino acids long. V was clipped by 4 bases and J by 5 bases; unmatched bases: 4.

This clone was counted between two and nine times. The genes are TRBV5-1 and TRBJ2-1; 12 nucleotides line up with TRBD2. Trimming took 3 bases from V and 10 from J; bases not matched to a gene: 11. The CDR3 consists of 16 residues. Germline values: CDR1 SGHRS, CDR2 YFSETQ. CDR3 in DNA: TGCGCCAGCAGCTCCCTAGGACTAGCGGGGACGGGAGAGCAGTTCTTC. The encoded protein is CASSSLGLAGTGEQFF.

The chain recombines TRBV7-2 with TRBJ2-1, with a tentative D call TRBD1 (6 bases). The CDR3 contains 15 residues. The V end was cut by 6 bases, the J end by 2 bases, with 14 bases between. Germline CDR1 and CDR2: SGHTA and FQGNSA. The CDR3 nucleotides are TGTGCCAGCAGTCAGACAGGCCACACCTACAATGAGCAGTTCTTC. It codes for CASSQTGHTYNEQFF.

This chain links TRBV11-1 with TRBJ2-3; the D is unclear. The CDR3 covers 14 residues. The germline V and J ends were trimmed by 6 bases and 1 base, with 11 bases remaining between them. The germline CDR1 and CDR2 sequences are SGHAT and FQDESV (reference sequence). The CDR3 nucleotides read TGTGCCAGCAGTCCCTGGCAGGGCACAGATACGCAGTATTTT. Protein sequence: CASSPWQGTDTQYF. Drawing the rest from reference TRBV11-1 and TRBJ2-3, the complete variable domain is EAEVAQSPRYKITEKSQAVAFWCDPISGHATLYWYRQILGQGPELLVQFQDESVVDDSQLPKDRFSAERLKGVDSTLKIQPAELGDSAMYLCASSPWQGTDTQYFGPGTRLTVL.